The clone carrying this T cell receptor beta chain has just a few counts. The entry originates in a study of blood T cells in healthy people across ages. A second PCR of about 6 to 11 cycles used a sample-barcoded 5' primer and a J-beta primer mix. TCRdb reprocessed the 5' RACE reads via MiXCR and lists one record per CDR3 protein. Among about 930,000 distinct CDR3 sequences listed, almost 30% were seen once. The V and J ends lost 8 bases and 3 bases respectively, with 16 bases between them. The CDR3 consists of 14 residues. These same records also appear under a second study, on T cells of mothers and their children.

This receptor was identified in a woman aged 40 to 50 in good health. The sequencing sample was made of blood. This chain joins TRBV12-3 or TRBV12-4 and TRBJ2-5, with D maybe TRBD1 (6 bases). CDR3 sequence (DNA): TGTGCCAGCGGAATACAGGGAAGTGAAGAGACCCAGTACTTC. Its protein product is CASGIQGSEETQYF.